This TCR beta chain stems from a study of T cell responses to AZD1222 COVID-19 vaccine. Overall study findings and caveats: Clonal diversity may have been underestimated, and the donors were mostly white British, with more females than males. Recipients of two AZD1222 doses showed rising Spike-specific TCR breadth and depth.

Trimming removed 3 bases at V and 9 bases at J, with 9 bases between. The CDR3 length is 12 residues. In germline, CDR1 is KGHSH, CDR2 LQKENI. Pooled in the analysis were second doses at about 4 or about 12 weeks. With regard to this clone: Its antigen is not known.

Here immunoSEQ multiplex PCR was the method, and the copy in TCRdb shows in-frame clones only, minus some. The data hold some 81,000 clones, with about 93% observed a single time. The chain joins TRBV18 to TRBJ2-1, with D perhaps TRBD2 (5 bases). The specimen was peripheral blood, collected 28 days after the second AZD1222 dose. The sequence came from an adult who received the AZD1222 COVID-19 vaccine. CDR3 DNA: TGTGCCAGCTCACCGTTGGACTCTGAGCAGTTCTTC. The encoded protein is CASSPLDSEQFF.